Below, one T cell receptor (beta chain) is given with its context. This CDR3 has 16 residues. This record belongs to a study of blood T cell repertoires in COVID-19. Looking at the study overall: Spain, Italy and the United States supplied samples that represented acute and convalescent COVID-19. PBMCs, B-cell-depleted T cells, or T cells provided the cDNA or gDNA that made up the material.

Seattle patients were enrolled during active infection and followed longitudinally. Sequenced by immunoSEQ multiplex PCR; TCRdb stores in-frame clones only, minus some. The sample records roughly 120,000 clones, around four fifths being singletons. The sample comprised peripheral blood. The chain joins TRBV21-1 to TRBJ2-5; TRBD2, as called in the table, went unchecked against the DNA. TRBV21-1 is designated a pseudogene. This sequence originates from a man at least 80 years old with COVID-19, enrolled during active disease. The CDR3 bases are TGTGCCAGCAGCAAAGTTAGCGGGAGCTGTCGGGAGACCCAGTACTTC. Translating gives CASSKVSGSCRETQYF.